This passage covers 15 T cell receptor beta chains from one sample sequenced in a study of blood T cell repertoires in COVID-19. Clones were sequenced by immunoSEQ multiplex PCR, and TCRdb holds only the in-frame ones, with some missing. The repertoire holds roughly 200,000 clones, about 87% seen once, with over 0.95% in the top ten. The sample taken for sequencing was PBMCs or T cells enriched from blood (not recorded which). The source of these receptors is a man younger than 40 who had recovered from COVID-19.

The rearrangement joins TRBV7-2 to TRBJ1-1; D remains unclear. V was clipped by 0 bases and J by 2 bases, with 7 bases between them. Germline V gene lookup returns CDR1 SGHTA and CDR2 FQGNSA. The CDR3 spans 14 residues. The CDR3 loop reads CASSLAAGNTEAFF. The CDR3 DNA reads as TGTGCCAGCAGCTTAGCGGCAGGAAACACTGAAGCTTTCTTT.

The rearrangement links TRBV19 to TRBJ1-1; D unclear. CDR1 is LNHDA, CDR2 SQIVND, per germline (reference sequence). Trimming left V 3 bases short and J 1 base short, with 6 bases between. This CDR3 has 13 amino acids. The DNA for the CDR3 is TGTGCCAGTAGTATTAGTCCGAACACTGAAGCTTTCTTT. Protein: CASSISPNTEAFF.

DNA for the CDR3: TGTGCCAGCAGCGACCAGGGTCTTCGACGCTATGGCTACACCTTC. This encodes CASSDQGLRRYGYTF. The chain recombines TRBV6-2 or TRBV6-3 with TRBJ1-2, with D maybe TRBD1 (5 bases). There are 15 residues in the CDR3. Germline-derived CDR1 and CDR2 are MNHEY and SVGEGT. Trimming took 6 bases from V and 4 from J, leaving 18 bases between them.

The chain employs TRBV19 and TRBJ2-1; possibly TRBD1 for D (5 bases). Germline CDR1 LNHDA, CDR2 SQIVND (reference sequence). Trimming removed 3 bases at V and 8 bases at J, with 17 bases between. There are 15 residues in the CDR3. CDR3 sequence (DNA): TGTGCCAGTAGTATGGGGCAGGGCAGCGCCTATGAGCAGTTCTTC. It is translated as CASSMGQGSAYEQFF.

This clone was counted once. The chain combines TRBV28 with TRBJ1-4; 8 bases match TRBD1. The CDR3 length is 15 residues. Unmatched junction bases numbered 8, after V lost 6 bases and J lost 5 bases. The V gene's germline CDR1 is MDHEN and CDR2 SYDVKM. The CDR3 is CASSRAGGPNEKLFF. The CDR3 nucleotides are TGTGCCAGCAGCAGAGCAGGGGGCCCCAATGAAAAACTGTTTTTT.

The genes are TRBV5-1 and TRBJ2-2; no firm D call. CDR1 is SGHRS, CDR2 YFSETQ, per germline. V dropped 4 bases and J dropped 0 bases, with 10 bases sitting between them. The CDR3 runs to 15 residues. The CDR3 DNA follows: TGCGCCAGCAGCGTCCGGGTGTCGAACACCGGGGAGCTGTTTTTT. Its protein is CASSVRVSNTGELFF.

This clone was counted once. The chain couples TRBV6-5 to TRBJ1-5, with a possible D match to TRBD1 (5 bases). Trimming removed 6 bases at V and 4 bases at J, with 16 bases between. Germline V gene lookup returns CDR1 MNHEY and CDR2 SVGAGI. The CDR3 runs 15 residues. CDR3 sequence: CASSGGGGSNQPQHF. CDR3 in DNA: TGTGCCAGCAGCGGTGGGGGGGGGAGTAATCAGCCCCAGCATTTT.

V gene TRBV6-6 combines with J gene TRBJ1-6, with D perhaps matching TRBD1 (6 bases). CDR1 MNHNY and CDR2 SVGAGI come from the germline V gene (reference sequence). The CDR3 totals 12 residues. The V end was cut by 7 bases, the J end by 8 bases, with 9 bases between. This chain's CDR3 is CASKGEHSPLHF. The CDR3 DNA reads TGTGCCAGCAAGGGGGAGCATTCACCCCTCCACTTT.

About this clone: Other DNA sequences in the sample encode the same CDR3. This chain links TRBV7-2 with TRBJ2-7, with D tentatively TRBD2 (6 bases). The CDR3 is 14 amino acids. The germline V gene has CDR1 SGHTA and CDR2 FQGNSA. Between the trimmed V and J ends, which lost 4 bases and 1 base, there was a span of 11 bases. The CDR3 sequence is CASSYRGGSYEQYF. CDR3 bases: TGTGCCAGCAGCTACAGAGGAGGGTCCTACGAGCAGTACTTC.

The chain is built from TRBV15 and TRBJ1-4; tentative D call: TRBD1 (5 bases). The CDR3 loop spans 15 amino acids. Germline CDR1 LNHNV, CDR2 YYDKDF (reference sequence). V lost 0 bases and J lost 6, with 11 bases in between. CDR3 loop: CATSRDRQSYEKLFF. The CDR3 DNA reads TGTGCCACCAGCAGAGACCGACAGAGTTATGAAAAACTGTTTTTT.

This chain uses TRBV5-1 with TRBJ1-5; unclear D gene. The V end lost 0 bases, the J end lost 4 bases, and 8 bases lay between the germline ends. This CDR3 has 14 amino acids. Per germline, CDR1 SGHRS and CDR2 YFSETQ. The CDR3 protein is CASSLAFRNQPQHF. For the CDR3, the DNA is TGCGCCAGCAGCTTGGCCTTCAGGAATCAGCCCCAGCATTTT.

The V and J genes are TRBV30 and TRBJ1-5; 9 bases align to TRBD1. V dropped 2 bases and J dropped 4; count of bases not matched to a gene: 3. Per germline, CDR1 GTSNPN and CDR2 SVGIG (reference sequence). The CDR3 has 14 amino acids. The CDR3 protein is CAWSLGTGNQPQHF. DNA for the CDR3: TGTGCCTGGAGTTTAGGGACAGGGAATCAGCCCCAGCATTTT.

This chain's CDR3 is CASSRVRDRTRGGYGYTF. The CDR3 bases are TGTGCCAGCAGCCGGGTCCGGGACAGGACGCGGGGAGGCTATGGCTACACCTTC. The rearrangement uses TRBV7-2 and TRBJ1-2; 8 nucleotides align to TRBD1. Germline V lookup: CDR1 SGHTA, CDR2 FQGNSA. Trimming took 5 bases from V and 4 from J; bases not matched to a gene: 18. The CDR3 contains 18 residues.

The chain carries TRBV10-3 and TRBJ2-7; TRBD2 is a possible D gene (6 bases). Per the germline V gene, CDR1 is ENHRY and CDR2 is SYGVKD. The CDR3 extends over 14 amino acids. V shed 4 bases and J shed 1 base, with 11 bases lying between them. The CDR3 DNA reads as TGTGCCATCAGTGTGTCTAGCGATTCCTACGAGCAGTACTTC. It specifies CAISVSSDSYEQYF.

The chain carries TRBV12-3 or TRBV12-4 and TRBJ1-2, with TRBD1 as a possible D gene (5 bases). Between the trimmed V and J ends, which lost 6 bases and 8 bases, there was a span of 13 bases. The CDR3 totals 12 residues. As DNA, the CDR3 is TGTGCCAGCAGCTGGGGGGTTCGGGGCTACACCTTC. Its protein is CASSWGVRGYTF.